The entry below describes one T cell receptor beta chain. Trimming removed 6 bases at V and 4 bases at J, with 19 bases between. Germline lookup yields CDR1 MDHEN and CDR2 SYDVKM. This CDR3 region has 16 residues. TCRdb keeps only in-frame clones here, not all; method: immunoSEQ multiplex PCR. This sample carries about 280,000 clones, roughly 85% of them seen once, and the ten largest clones take 6%. The data are from a study of blood T cell repertoires in COVID-19. The J gene is TRBJ1-3, the V gene TRBV28; a weak D match, TRBD1 (5 bases). Sequencing was done on a sample of PBMCs or T cells enriched from blood (not recorded which). The clonotype was recovered from a woman between 35 and 50 years old who had recovered from COVID-19. Here the CDR3 DNA reads TGTGCCAGCAGCCGACCCGACGGGAGGGGCGGAAACACCATATATTTT. Its protein is CASSRPDGRGGNTIYF.